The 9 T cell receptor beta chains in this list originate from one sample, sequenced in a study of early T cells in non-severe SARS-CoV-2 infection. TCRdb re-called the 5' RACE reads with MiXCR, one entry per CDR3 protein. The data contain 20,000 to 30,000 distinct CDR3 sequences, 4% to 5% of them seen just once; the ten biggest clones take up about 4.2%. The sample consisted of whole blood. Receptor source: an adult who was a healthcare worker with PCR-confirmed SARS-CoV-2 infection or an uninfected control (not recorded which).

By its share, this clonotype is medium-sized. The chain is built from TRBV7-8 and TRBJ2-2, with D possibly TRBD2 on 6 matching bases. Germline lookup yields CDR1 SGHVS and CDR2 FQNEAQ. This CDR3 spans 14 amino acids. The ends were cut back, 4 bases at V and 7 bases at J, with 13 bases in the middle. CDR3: CASSSGLLNGELFF. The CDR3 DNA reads TGTGCCAGCAGCTCGGGACTCCTCAACGGGGAGCTGTTTTTT.

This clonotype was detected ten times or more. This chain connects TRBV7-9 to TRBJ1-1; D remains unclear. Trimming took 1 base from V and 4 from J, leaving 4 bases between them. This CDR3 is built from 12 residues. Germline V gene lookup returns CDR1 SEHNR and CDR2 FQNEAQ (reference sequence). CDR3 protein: CASSLGITEAFF. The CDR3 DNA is TGTGCCAGCAGCTTAGGGATCACTGAAGCTTTCTTT.

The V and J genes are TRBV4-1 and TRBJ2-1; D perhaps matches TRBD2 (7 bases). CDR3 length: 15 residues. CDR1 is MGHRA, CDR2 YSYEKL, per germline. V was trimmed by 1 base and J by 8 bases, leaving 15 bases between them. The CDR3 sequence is CASSQGWGGRDEQFF. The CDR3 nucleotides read TGCGCCAGCAGCCAAGGATGGGGGGGCAGGGATGAGCAGTTCTTC.

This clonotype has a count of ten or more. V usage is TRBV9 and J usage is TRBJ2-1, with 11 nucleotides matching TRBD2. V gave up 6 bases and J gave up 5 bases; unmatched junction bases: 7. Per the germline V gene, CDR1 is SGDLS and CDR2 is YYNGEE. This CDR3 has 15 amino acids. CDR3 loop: CASTRLAGIDNEQFF. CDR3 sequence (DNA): TGTGCCAGCACTCGACTAGCGGGAATAGACAATGAGCAGTTCTTC.

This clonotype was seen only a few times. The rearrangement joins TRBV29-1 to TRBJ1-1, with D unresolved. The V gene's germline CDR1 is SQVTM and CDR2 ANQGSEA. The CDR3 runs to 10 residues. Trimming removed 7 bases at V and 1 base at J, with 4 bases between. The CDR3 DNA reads TGCAGCGGTGAGAACACTGAAGCTTTCTTT. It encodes CSGENTEAFF.

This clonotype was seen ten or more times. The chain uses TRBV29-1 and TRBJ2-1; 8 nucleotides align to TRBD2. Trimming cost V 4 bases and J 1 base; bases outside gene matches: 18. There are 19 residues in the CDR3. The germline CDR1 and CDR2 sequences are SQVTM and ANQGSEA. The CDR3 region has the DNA TGCAGCGTTGTATATCAGGGTAGGACCGTAGCGGGGTCCTACAATGAGCAGTTCTTC. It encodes CSVVYQGRTVAGSYNEQFF.

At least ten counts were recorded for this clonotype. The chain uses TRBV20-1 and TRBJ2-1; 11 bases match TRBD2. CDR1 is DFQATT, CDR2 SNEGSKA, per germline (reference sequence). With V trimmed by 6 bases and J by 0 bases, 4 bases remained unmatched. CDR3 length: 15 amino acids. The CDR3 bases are TGCAGTGCGACTAGCGGGACCTTCTCCTACAATGAGCAGTTCTTC. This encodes CSATSGTFSYNEQFF.

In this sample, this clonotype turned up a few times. CDR3 loop: CASSLVVFSGELFF. CDR3 nucleotide sequence: TGTGCCAGCAGCTTAGTAGTTTTCTCCGGGGAGCTGTTTTTT. The V and J genes are TRBV7-2 and TRBJ2-2, with D unclear. The CDR3 consists of 14 residues. The V gene lost 1 base and the J gene lost 6 bases, with 9 bases spanning the gap. Germline loops: CDR1 SGHTA, CDR2 FQGNSA.

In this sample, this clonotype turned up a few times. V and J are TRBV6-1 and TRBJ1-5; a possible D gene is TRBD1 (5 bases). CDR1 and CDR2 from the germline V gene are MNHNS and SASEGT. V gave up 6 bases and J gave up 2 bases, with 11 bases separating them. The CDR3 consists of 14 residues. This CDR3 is CASSRDRGNQPQHF. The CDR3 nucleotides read TGTGCCAGCAGCCGGGACCGAGGCAATCAGCCCCAGCATTTT.